The 23 T cell receptor beta chains listed next were all sequenced from one sample in a study of cytomegalovirus exposure and HLA in healthy donors. Clones were sequenced by immunoSEQ multiplex PCR, and TCRdb holds only the in-frame ones, with some missing. In the table there are some 250,000 clones, about 90% of which are singletons. Input material: PBMCs. The receptors come from a woman in her twenties or thirties in good health and CMV-seronegative.

The chain couples TRBV11-2 to TRBJ1-5; D possibly corresponds to TRBD1 (6 bases). Germline V gene sequence: CDR1 SGHAT, CDR2 FQNNGV. This CDR3 region has 16 residues. V was cut by 1 base and J by 2 bases, with 12 bases left in between. The CDR3 coding sequence is TGTGCCAGCAGCTTAGGGACAGCGGGGGGCAATCAGCCCCAGCATTTT. This translates into CASSLGTAGGNQPQHF.

Only a few counts were recorded for this clone. Here the CDR3 DNA reads TGTGCCAGCAGTGGACTAGAGCGGCCCAATGAGCAGTTCTTC. Translating gives CASSGLERPNEQFF. V usage is TRBV2 and J usage is TRBJ2-1; D possibly corresponds to TRBD2 (6 bases). V lost 4 bases and J lost 6, with 13 bases in between. The CDR3 has 14 residues. In germline, CDR1 is SNHLY, CDR2 FYNNEI.

The V call is TRBV7-3, the J call TRBJ2-3, with a weak D call TRBD2 (6 bases). The CDR3 has 15 amino acids. Germline loops: CDR1 SGHTA, CDR2 FQGTGA. V was shortened by 2 bases and J by 5 bases, with 14 bases between the two germline ends. The CDR3 DNA reads as TGTGCCAGCAGCTTATCACGGGAGAGGAGAGATACGCAGTATTTT. This codes for CASSLSRERRDTQYF.

The CDR3 DNA reads as TGCAGTGCTAGAGATGAGCGGACGCAGTATTTT. This encodes CSARDERTQYF. V gene TRBV20-1 combines with J gene TRBJ2-3, with a tentative D call TRBD2 (5 bases). Germline CDR1 is DFQATT and CDR2 is SNEGSKA (reference sequence). V dropped 0 bases and J dropped 9 bases, with 7 bases sitting between them. The CDR3 sequence is 11 residues long.

J is TRBJ2-7 and V is TRBV11-3, with 8 bases aligning to TRBD1. The CDR3 contains 18 residues. V lost 2 bases, J lost 7 bases, and 19 bases stayed unmatched. Germline CDR1 SGHNT, CDR2 YENEEA. CDR3 bases: TGTGCCAGCAGCTTATCGGTGTGGATACAGGGGGTGAAGGGGGAGCAGTACTTC. Amino acid sequence: CASSLSVWIQGVKGEQYF.

The chain links TRBV9 to TRBJ2-2; 10 nucleotides align to TRBD2. This CDR3 contains 17 residues. Per the germline V gene, CDR1 is SGDLS and CDR2 is YYNGEE. The V gene end was trimmed by 3 bases and the J gene end by 5 bases; junction bases not matched to a gene: 10. The CDR3: CASSAPLAGKQTGELFF. The CDR3 nucleotides are TGTGCCAGCAGCGCACCACTAGCGGGAAAACAAACCGGGGAGCTGTTTTTT.

The chain combines TRBV19 with TRBJ2-7; D perhaps matches TRBD1 (5 bases). In germline, CDR1 is LNHDA, CDR2 SQIVND (reference sequence). V gave up 0 bases and J gave up 2 bases, with 17 bases separating them. This CDR3 contains 17 residues. The CDR3 region has the DNA TGTGCCAGTAGTATAGAGGCGATGGGGCTGTCCCCCTACGAGCAGTACTTC. It is translated as CASSIEAMGLSPYEQYF.

The count of this clone is one. The CDR3 nucleotides read TGCGCCAGCAGTCAACAGGGACTAAAGGAGACCCAGTACTTC. Translating it yields CASSQQGLKETQYF. This chain links TRBV10-1 with TRBJ2-5, with D perhaps matching TRBD2 (7 bases). The V and J ends lost 5 bases and 5 bases respectively, with 15 bases between them. Germline V gives CDR1 WNHNN, CDR2 SYGVQD (reference sequence). The length of the CDR3 is 14 residues.

V usage is TRBV6-5 and J usage is TRBJ1-1; D remains ambiguous. The germline V gene encodes CDR1 MNHEY and CDR2 SVGAGI. V lost 0 bases, J lost 7 bases, and 9 bases lay in between. This CDR3 spans 13 amino acids. The CDR3 reads CASSYSYGLEAFF. CDR3 in DNA: TGTGCCAGCAGTTACTCCTACGGGCTTGAAGCTTTCTTT.

This rearrangement joins TRBV13 to TRBJ2-7; maybe TRBD2 (5 bases). The CDR3 totals 13 residues. Trimming took off 1 base at V and 5 bases at J, with 9 bases between the two ends. Germline CDR1 PRHDT, CDR2 FYEKMQ (reference sequence). The CDR3 coding sequence is TGTGCCAGCAGCTTAGAGGGTAGCGACGAGCAGTACTTC. Protein: CASSLEGSDEQYF.

J is TRBJ1-5 and V is TRBV9, with D perhaps TRBD1 (6 bases). The V end lost 3 bases, the J end lost 3 bases, and 13 bases lay between the germline ends. This CDR3 has 15 amino acids. Germline CDR1 is SGDLS and CDR2 is YYNGEE. CDR3 bases: TGTGCCAGCAGCGCCTCGGGACAAGTCAATCAGCCCCAGCATTTT. This gives the protein CASSASGQVNQPQHF.

As regards this clone: One end of the junction is discordant with germline, which a read error may explain. The rearrangement joins TRBV29-1 to TRBJ2-2; 12 bases line up with TRBD2. From germline, CDR1 is SQVTM and CDR2 ANQGSEA. The CDR3 consists of 16 residues. The CDR3 is CSVEGLAGTNTGELFF. In nucleotides, the CDR3 is TGCAGCGTGGAAGGACTAGCGGGGACGAACACCGGGGAGCTGTTTTTT.

The chain uses TRBV29-1 and TRBJ2-3, with D unclear. Looked up from germline, CDR1 is SQVTM and CDR2 is ANQGSEA. This CDR3 comprises 13 residues. Trimming pared 3 bases from V and 0 bases from J, leaving 7 bases between. CDR3 in DNA: TGCAGCGTTGACGGTCAAAGCACAGATACGCAGTATTTT. As protein: CSVDGQSTDTQYF.

This chain links TRBV28 with TRBJ2-3; 8 positions agree with TRBD2. J was trimmed by 5 bases and V by 4 bases; bases with no gene match: 8. This CDR3 comprises 15 residues. From germline, CDR1 is MDHEN and CDR2 SYDVKM. The CDR3 is CASSSGLVSVDTQYF. CDR3 nucleotides: TGTGCCAGCAGTTCGGGACTAGTGAGTGTAGATACGCAGTATTTT. The variable domain in full, completed from reference TRBV28 and TRBJ2-3, reads DVKVTQSSRYLVKRTGEKVFLECVQDMDHENMFWYRQDPGLGLRLIYFSYDVKMKEKGDIPEGYSVSREKKERFSLILESASTNQTSMYLCASSSGLVSVDTQYFGPGTRLTVL.

The rearrangement uses TRBV27 and TRBJ2-3, with 7 bases matching TRBD1. Germline V gives CDR1 MNHEY, CDR2 SMNVEV (reference sequence). There are 14 residues in the CDR3. Trimming at V came to 4 bases and at J to 1 base, leaving 2 bases not matched to a gene. CDR3 in DNA: TGTGCCAGCAGTTACACAGGGGGCACAGATACGCAGTATTTT. The encoded protein is CASSYTGGTDTQYF.

This clone was recorded only once. CDR3 nucleotide sequence: TGTGCCAGCGGGAGAAACTCCTACAATGAGCAGTTCTTC. Protein sequence: CASGRNSYNEQFF. The V call is TRBV11-3, the J call TRBJ2-1; D may be TRBD2 (5 bases). The CDR3 is 13 amino acids. V shed 8 bases and J shed 0 bases, with 8 bases lying between them. Germline CDR1 reads SGHNT; CDR2 reads YENEEA.

The chain couples TRBV5-1 to TRBJ2-3; no clear D. CDR3 length equals 15 residues. Trimming removed 4 bases at V and 0 bases at J, with 12 bases between. The germline V gene encodes CDR1 SGHRS and CDR2 YFSETQ. CDR3 in DNA: TGCGCCAGCAGCAGCACAGTTGCTAGCACAGATACGCAGTATTTT. Translating gives CASSSTVASTDTQYF. Complete variable domain (other parts from reference TRBV5-1 and TRBJ2-3): KAGVTQTPRYLIKTRGQQVTLSCSPISGHRSVSWYQQTPGQGLQFLFEYFSETQRNKGNFPGRFSGRQFSNSRSEMNVSTLELGDSALYLCASSSTVASTDTQYFGPGTRLTVL.

This rearrangement joins TRBV9 to TRBJ1-3, with D unresolved. V was trimmed by 4 bases and J by 10 bases, leaving 12 bases between them. The CDR3 is 12 amino acids. Germline values: CDR1 SGDLS, CDR2 YYNGEE. The CDR3 DNA sequence: TGTGCCAGCAGCACAGACCGGGGAACCATATATTTT. Translation: CASSTDRGTIYF.

The chain recombines TRBV20-1 with TRBJ2-7; no reliable D call. The CDR3 consists of 11 residues. The ends were cut back, 4 bases at V and 2 bases at J, with 6 bases in the middle. Germline-derived CDR1 and CDR2 are DFQATT and SNEGSKA (reference sequence). The CDR3 here is CSANLPYEQYF. The DNA of the CDR3 is TGCAGTGCTAATCTGCCCTACGAGCAGTACTTC.

The chain recombines TRBV28 with TRBJ1-4; 7 bases map to TRBD1. J lost 7 bases, V lost 8 bases, and 10 bases had no gene match. In germline, CDR1 is MDHEN, CDR2 SYDVKM. The CDR3 extends over 14 amino acids. CDR3 DNA sequence: TGTGCCAGCGGACGGACAGGTGGGACTGAAAAACTGTTTTTT. This translates into CASGRTGGTEKLFF.

The rearrangement links TRBV6-5 to TRBJ2-5, with D possibly being TRBD1 (7 bases). Germline V gene lookup returns CDR1 MNHEY and CDR2 SVGAGI. This CDR3 is built from 15 residues. Between the trimmed V and J ends, which lost 5 bases and 2 bases, there was a span of 15 bases. This chain's CDR3 is CASSQFGGQQETQYF. In DNA, the CDR3 is TGTGCCAGCAGTCAATTCGGGGGACAGCAAGAGACCCAGTACTTC.

V gene TRBV27 combines with J gene TRBJ1-4, with unresolved D. Trimming pared 9 bases from V and 4 bases from J, leaving 12 bases between. The CDR3 loop spans 13 amino acids. Per germline, CDR1 MNHEY and CDR2 SMNVEV (reference sequence). The CDR3: CARKMQGNEKLFF. The CDR3 DNA reads as TGTGCCAGGAAGATGCAAGGTAATGAAAAACTGTTTTTT.

J is TRBJ2-3 and V is TRBV10-3; TRBD1 matches at 7 bases. CDR3 length equals 16 residues. J gave up 2 bases and V 2 bases, and 7 bases lay outside the gene matches. Germline CDR1 ENHRY, CDR2 SYGVKD. For the CDR3, the DNA is TGTGCCATCAGTGAGAGGGACAGAGTACCCACAGATACGCAGTATTTT. Its protein is CAISERDRVPTDTQYF.